This T cell receptor beta chain is from a study of blood T cell repertoires in COVID-19. Per the original data handling: For nucleated cells, counts were estimated from reference gene primer amplification. Repertoires were generated with immunoSEQ multiplex PCR, while TCRdb's copy carries only in-frame clones and drops some. From that table come the V and J calls and clone size; the DNA was used to work out D and trimming. The sample records 100,000 to 150,000 clones, approximately 68% being singletons. This TCR came from a woman aged 70-85 years with acute or convalescent COVID-19. The specimen sequenced was peripheral blood.

CDR3 region: CASSQDKAGANTGELFF. DNA for the CDR3: TGCGCCAGCAGCCAAGATAAAGCGGGAGCGAACACCGGGGAGCTGTTTTTT. The chain joins TRBV4-1 to TRBJ2-2; the match to TRBD2 covers 8 bases. V was pared by 0 bases and J by 0 bases, with 3 bases of the junction left unmatched. Per the germline V gene, CDR1 is MGHRA and CDR2 is YSYEKL. This CDR3 is 17 amino acids long.